These 9 T cell receptor beta chains share one sample of origin, sequenced in a study of T cells in Graves' hyperthyroidism and ophthalmopathy. It was RNA transcripts that yielded the amplified TCR beta CDR3 regions. The HTBI set primed first-round TCR CDR3 RT-PCR. TCRdb analysed the multiplex PCR reads with MiXCR anew, one entry per CDR3 protein. There are 340,000 or so distinct CDR3 sequences in the sample; 21% occur only once, and around 48% lies in the top ten. The sample consisted of blood. All receptors come from a woman in her 50s with Graves' hyperthyroidism.

The table lists this clonotype with a few counts. V usage is TRBV5-1 and J usage is TRBJ2-1, with 7 bases fitting TRBD2. The CDR3 sequence is 15 residues long. Trimming took 1 base from V and 4 from J; bases not matched to a gene: 5. From germline, CDR1 is SGHRS and CDR2 YFSETQ. The CDR3 DNA reads as TGCGCCAGCAGCTTGTATGCGGGGGTATACAATGAGCAGTTCTTC. Amino acid sequence: CASSLYAGVYNEQFF.

In regard to this clonotype: Given a much more abundant clone one base away, this may be a read error. V usage is TRBV2 and J usage is TRBJ2-5; 7 bases line up with TRBD1. Germline trimming cut 6 bases from V and 5 bases from J; bases unmatched to any gene: 9. Germline CDR1 reads SNHLY; CDR2 reads FYNNEI. This CDR3 has 14 residues. CDR3 in amino acids: CASRGKGAYETQYF. CDR3 nucleotides: TGTGCCAGCAGAGGAAAGGGGGCATATGAGACCCAGTACTTC.

This clonotype was seen a handful of times. V gene TRBV2 combines with J gene TRBJ2-5; TRBD1 might be the D (6 bases). Germline V gene data show CDR1 as SNHLY and CDR2 as FYNNEI. The germline V and J ends were trimmed by 6 bases and 7 bases, with 18 bases remaining between them. The CDR3 has 14 residues. The CDR3 loop is CASRGAAVEGTQYF. CDR3 coding DNA: TGTGCCAGCAGGGGGGCGGCCGTCGAGGGGACCCAGTACTTC.

In this sample, this clonotype turned up many times. The chain couples TRBV10-3 to TRBJ2-6, with TRBD2 matching 10 bases. J lost 3 bases, V lost 0 bases, and 8 bases had no gene match. Germline assignment: CDR1 ENHRY and CDR2 SYGVKD. This CDR3 is 19 amino acids long. CDR3 DNA sequence: TGTGCCATCAGTGAGTCAGCGGGAGGGCTTAGAGATGGGGCCAACGTCCTGACTTTC. Its protein product is CAISESAGGLRDGANVLTF.

This clonotype was picked up many times. The rearrangement joins TRBV20-1 to TRBJ2-5, with D possibly called TRBD1 or TRBD2 (5 bases each). Trimming cost V 2 bases and J 1 base, with 14 bases left between them. The CDR3 is 15 residues long. Germline loops: CDR1 DFQATT, CDR2 SNEGSKA (reference sequence). CDR3 sequence reads: CSARPPSGGQETQYF. The CDR3 coding sequence is TGCAGTGCTAGACCCCCGAGTGGGGGCCAAGAGACCCAGTACTTC.

The sample holds many counts of this clonotype. The rearrangement joins TRBV5-1 to TRBJ2-7; 7 bases map to TRBD1. The germline V gene encodes CDR1 SGHRS and CDR2 YFSETQ. V was clipped by 0 bases and J by 4 bases; unmatched bases: 10. CDR3 length: 16 residues. CDR3 residues: CASSLGSGQTIYEQYF. The CDR3 coding sequence is TGCGCCAGCAGCTTGGGTTCGGGACAGACGATTTACGAGCAGTACTTC.

This clonotype was recorded many times. The chain joins TRBV5-1 to TRBJ2-3; 10 bases align to TRBD2. The trim removed 3 bases at V and 4 bases at J, leaving 11 bases unmatched. CDR3 length: 17 residues. Germline lookup yields CDR1 SGHRS and CDR2 YFSETQ. CDR3 loop: CASSYRGTSGTADTQYF. In nucleotides, the CDR3 is TGCGCCAGCAGCTACAGGGGTACTAGCGGGACGGCAGATACGCAGTATTTT. The full variable domain, its missing parts supplied by reference TRBV5-1 and TRBJ2-3, is KAGVTQTPRYLIKTRGQQVTLSCSPISGHRSVSWYQQTPGQGLQFLFEYFSETQRNKGNFPGRFSGRQFSNSRSEMNVSTLELGDSALYLCASSYRGTSGTADTQYFGPGTRLTVL.

V is TRBV2 and J is TRBJ1-2; TRBD1 might be the D (5 bases). Germline V gene lookup returns CDR1 SNHLY and CDR2 FYNNEI. The CDR3 is made up of 12 amino acids. Trimming cost V 2 bases and J 8 bases, with 9 bases left between them. CDR3 sequence reads: CASSERGVGYTF. In DNA, the CDR3 is TGTGCCAGCAGTGAACGGGGGGTCGGCTACACCTTC.

The table lists this clonotype with a few counts. The chain uses TRBV4-1 and TRBJ1-1; D is unresolved. CDR1 MGHRA and CDR2 YSYEKL come from the germline V gene. Between the trimmed V and J ends, which lost 3 bases and 2 bases, there was a span of 4 bases. The CDR3 length is 12 residues. CDR3 sequence: CASSHRNTEAFF. The CDR3 DNA is TGCGCCAGCAGCCACCGAAACACTGAAGCTTTCTTT.